The 28 T cell receptor beta chains below were found in one sample sequenced in a study of T-cell reconstitution after alpha-beta-depleted transplantation in children. The library targeted TCRbeta and was prepared with unique molecular identifiers. In TCRdb, the PCR reads were re-called with MiXCR into one record per CDR3 protein. The sample has 480,000 or so distinct CDR3 sequences; roughly a tenth are singletons. The sample in question was PBMCs, obtained before TCRalphabeta/CD19-depleted stem cell transplant. These receptors all stem from a child younger than 10 with inherited bone marrow failure, due to receive a stem cell transplant.

Comments on this clonotype: Being one base from a much bigger clone, this may be a read error. The V gene is TRBV4-3, the J gene TRBJ2-7; TRBD2 matches 10 bases. Germline loops: CDR1 LGHNA, CDR2 YSLEER. The CDR3 has 18 residues. V dropped 2 bases and J dropped 3; count of bases not matched to a gene: 13. The CDR3 sequence: CASSQQRLAGELSYEQYF. The DNA for the CDR3 is TGCGCCAGCAGCCAACAAAGGCTAGCGGGAGAACTCAGCTACGAGCAGTACTTC.

This clonotype was found many times. This sequence joins TRBV18 and TRBJ1-3; D gene unclear. The germline gives CDR1 KGHSH, CDR2 LQKENI. The CDR3 runs 18 residues. V gave up 2 bases and J gave up 0 bases, with 17 bases separating them. The CDR3 DNA reads as TGTGCCAGCTCACCAGCAGCGCTGGCCGGGAACTCTGGAAACACCATATATTTT. Translated, it gives CASSPAALAGNSGNTIYF.

Many counts were recorded for this clonotype. V gene TRBV3-1 combines with J gene TRBJ2-3, with TRBD1 identical over 9 bases. This CDR3 comprises 15 residues. V lost 0 bases to trimming and J lost 7 bases; unmatched junction nucleotides: 5. Germline lookup yields CDR1 LGHDT and CDR2 YNNKEL (reference sequence). CDR3 coding DNA: TGTGCCAGCAGCCAAGAGTTACAGGGGGCAAATACGCAGTATTTT. It encodes CASSQELQGANTQYF.

The sample holds many counts of this clonotype. The rearrangement joins TRBV4-2 to TRBJ2-3, with 10 bases aligning to TRBD2. This CDR3 spans 19 amino acids. The germline V gene has CDR1 LGHNA and CDR2 YNFKEQ. Trimming at V came to 0 bases and at J to 6 bases, leaving 15 bases not matched to a gene. CDR3 residues: CASSQDREGLAGVADTQYF. The CDR3, as DNA: TGTGCCAGCAGCCAAGACCGAGAGGGGCTAGCGGGAGTCGCGGATACGCAGTATTTT.

About this clonotype: A much larger clone lies a single base off, so this may be a read error. This chain links TRBV20-1 with TRBJ1-2; the D gene is possibly TRBD1 (5 bases). The CDR3 runs to 13 residues. Germline V CDR1 and CDR2: DFQATT, SNEGSKA (reference sequence). The ends were cut back, 6 bases at V and 4 bases at J, with 15 bases in the middle. CDR3 nucleotides: TGCAGTGCGTGGACACCCGGTCTCTATGGCTACACCTTC. It specifies CSAWTPGLYGYTF.

Many counts were recorded for this clonotype. V is TRBV12-3 or TRBV12-4 and J is TRBJ2-3, with TRBD1 matching over 7 bases. The CDR3 extends over 14 amino acids. V dropped 6 bases and J dropped 2; count of bases not matched to a gene: 5. The CDR3 is CASSPGTATDTQYF. CDR3 sequence (DNA): TGTGCCAGCAGCCCCGGGACAGCCACAGATACGCAGTATTTT.

This clonotype was seen ten or more times. The chain employs TRBV4-2 and TRBJ2-3; D ambiguous. This CDR3 contains 15 residues. Trimming shortened V by 0 bases and J by 2 bases, and 9 bases separated the two germline ends. Per germline, CDR1 LGHNA and CDR2 YNFKEQ. The CDR3 spells CASSQEHLPTDTQYF. The CDR3 nucleotides read TGTGCCAGCAGCCAAGAACATCTTCCCACAGATACGCAGTATTTT.

V usage is TRBV20-1 and J usage is TRBJ1-1, with 10 bases matching TRBD1. This CDR3 spans 14 amino acids. Germline CDR1 DFQATT, CDR2 SNEGSKA (reference sequence). The trim removed 5 bases at V and 2 bases at J, leaving 5 bases unmatched. CDR3 DNA sequence: TGCAGTGCTCCGGACAGGGGGGGAAACACTGAAGCTTTCTTT. Encoded protein: CSAPDRGGNTEAFF.

For this clonotype: One end of the junction fails to match germline, which may point to a read error. This sequence joins TRBV20-1 and TRBJ2-3; TRBD1 is a possible D gene (5 bases). The germline CDR1 and CDR2 sequences are DFQATT and SNEGSKA (reference sequence). The CDR3 is 13 residues long. CDR3 sequence (DNA): TGCAGCGTTCACCCACAGAAGACAGATACACAGTATTTT. As protein: CSVHPQKTDTQYF.

This clonotype was observed many times. This sequence joins TRBV29-1 and TRBJ2-4; the D gene is possibly TRBD2 (6 bases). Germline-derived CDR1 and CDR2 are SQVTM and ANQGSEA. Trimming shortened V by 6 bases and J by 0 bases, and 9 bases separated the two germline ends. The CDR3 has 13 residues. CDR3 region: CSVPGLAKNIQYF. In DNA form, the CDR3 reads TGCAGCGTACCGGGACTAGCCAAAAACATTCAGTACTTC.

The chain uses TRBV3-1 and TRBJ2-7; 13 nucleotides agree with TRBD2. V lost 8 bases and J lost 6; bases outside the gene matches: 10. Germline V gives CDR1 LGHDT, CDR2 YNNKEL (reference sequence). CDR3 size: 15 residues. This CDR3 reads CASSKPGLAGPEQYF. CDR3 nucleotides: TGTGCCAGCTCCAAGCCGGGACTAGCGGGACCCGAGCAGTACTTC.

This clonotype has a count of ten or more. This chain joins TRBV7-2 and TRBJ1-1; D is undetermined. The CDR3 consists of 16 residues. CDR1 and CDR2 from the germline V gene are SGHTA and FQGNSA. The V and J ends lost 4 bases and 3 bases respectively, with 18 bases between them. The CDR3: CASSSHLTGADTEAFF. In DNA, the CDR3 is TGTGCCAGCAGCTCGCACCTCACGGGCGCGGACACTGAAGCTTTCTTT. The full variable domain, with the rest looked up from reference TRBV7-2 and TRBJ1-1, is GAGVSQSPSNKVTEKGKDVELRCDPISGHTALYWYRQSLGQGLEFLIYFQGNSAPDKSGLPSDRFSAERTGGSVSTLTIQRTQQEDSAVYLCASSSHLTGADTEAFFGQGTRLTVV.

For the CDR3, the DNA is TGTGCCAGCAGCCGTAGCGGGTTGGAGTACAATGAGCAGTTCTTC. Protein product: CASSRSGLEYNEQFF. The rearrangement uses TRBV7-9 and TRBJ2-1, with TRBD2 identical over 7 bases. Germline V gives CDR1 SEHNR, CDR2 FQNEAQ (reference sequence). Losses at the gene ends were 5 bases for V and 4 bases for J; bases not matched to a gene: 8. The CDR3 has 15 residues.

This clonotype was seen ten or more times. V usage is TRBV21-1 and J usage is TRBJ2-5; TRBD1, the table's D call, lacks a check against the DNA. TRBV21-1 counts as a pseudogene. The CDR3 loop spans 13 amino acids. CDR3 sequence (DNA): TGTGCCAGCTACCGGACAGGGGGAGAGACCCAGTACTTC. It encodes CASYRTGGETQYF.

V and J are TRBV5-1 and TRBJ2-2; 10 nucleotides line up with TRBD1. This CDR3 has 16 residues. The junction had 5 bases not matched to a gene; V was cut back by 2 bases and J by 4 bases. Germline loops: CDR1 SGHRS, CDR2 YFSETQ. CDR3 protein: CASSFPGTGVTGELFF. The DNA for the CDR3 is TGCGCCAGCAGCTTTCCCGGGACAGGGGTCACCGGGGAGCTGTTTTTT.

This clonotype has a count of ten or more. The J gene is TRBJ2-7, the V gene TRBV5-1; 10 nucleotides agree with TRBD2. Looked up from germline, CDR1 is SGHRS and CDR2 is YFSETQ. J gave up 5 bases and V 1 base, and 3 bases lay outside the gene matches. This CDR3 spans 14 amino acids. The CDR3: CASSLLAGVNEQYF. The DNA of the CDR3 is TGCGCCAGCAGCTTGCTAGCGGGAGTGAACGAGCAGTACTTC. The full variable domain, its missing parts supplied by reference TRBV5-1 and TRBJ2-7, is KAGVTQTPRYLIKTRGQQVTLSCSPISGHRSVSWYQQTPGQGLQFLFEYFSETQRNKGNFPGRFSGRQFSNSRSEMNVSTLELGDSALYLCASSLLAGVNEQYFGPGTRLTVT.

The table lists this clonotype with many counts. The chain's CDR3 is CASSHIRGRWGYTF. The CDR3, as DNA: TGTGCCAGCAGTCATATCAGGGGGCGCTGGGGCTACACCTTC. The chain joins TRBV11-2 to TRBJ1-2, with 8 bases that match TRBD1. This CDR3 is 14 amino acids long. J was trimmed by 8 bases and V by 6 bases; bases with no gene match: 11. Germline V gene lookup returns CDR1 SGHAT and CDR2 FQNNGV. Combining the CDR3 with reference TRBV11-2 and TRBJ1-2 gives the whole variable domain EAGVAQSPRYKIIEKRQSVAFWCNPISGHATLYWYQQILGQGPKLLIQFQNNGVVDDSQLPKDRFSAERLKGVDSTLKIQPAKLEDSAVYLCASSHIRGRWGYTFGSGTRLTVV.

This sequence joins TRBV2 and TRBJ2-1; 16 nucleotides align to TRBD2. The CDR3 totals 18 residues. The germline gives CDR1 SNHLY, CDR2 FYNNEI. V was pared by 8 bases and J by 9 bases, with 16 bases of the junction left unmatched. In nucleotides, the CDR3 is TGTGCCAGCTGTTTAGGGACTAGCGGGAGGGGTCATGGTGGTGAGCAGTTCTTC. Translation: CASCLGTSGRGHGGEQFF.

This clonotype came up many times. V usage is TRBV28 and J usage is TRBJ2-7, with D hard to call. V was trimmed by 5 bases and J by 1 base, leaving 6 bases between them. The CDR3 totals 12 residues. Germline CDR1 MDHEN, CDR2 SYDVKM. CDR3 amino acids: CASSPQSYEQYF. CDR3 DNA: TGTGCCAGCAGTCCCCAGTCCTACGAGCAGTACTTC. Supplemented by reference TRBV28 and TRBJ2-7, the full variable domain reads DVKVTQSSRYLVKRTGEKVFLECVQDMDHENMFWYRQDPGLGLRLIYFSYDVKMKEKGDIPEGYSVSREKKERFSLILESASTNQTSMYLCASSPQSYEQYFGPGTRLTVT.

This clonotype was seen ten or more times. This sequence joins TRBV20-1 and TRBJ2-7; either TRBD1 or TRBD2 may supply D (6 bases each). V lost 3 bases and J lost 4, with 10 bases in between. The CDR3 runs 12 residues. In germline, CDR1 is DFQATT, CDR2 SNEGSKA (reference sequence). This chain's CDR3 is CSASQGTYEQYF. CDR3 in DNA: TGCAGTGCTAGTCAGGGGACTTACGAGCAGTACTTC.

This clonotype has just a few counts. The chain employs TRBV28 and TRBJ2-3; D is ambiguous. Trimming stripped 8 bases from V and 12 bases from J, with 15 bases between. The CDR3 is 11 residues long. CDR1 is MDHEN and CDR2 is SYDVKM in the germline V gene. The CDR3 is CASLSVLGQYF. The CDR3 DNA sequence: TGTGCCAGCCTTTCGGTCCTCGGCCAGTATTTT.

A note on this clonotype: Just one base apart from a much larger clone, this may be a read error. Given the absence of the conserved phenylalanine or tryptophan at the CDR3 end, a read error is likely. The chain couples TRBV20-1 to TRBJ1-4; no firm D call. CDR1 DFQATT and CDR2 SNEGSKA come from the germline V gene (reference sequence). Trimming removed 6 bases at V and 5 bases at J, with 10 bases between. The CDR3 is made up of 12 amino acids. The CDR3 region is CSAGGKNEKLFL. CDR3 coding DNA: TGCAGTGCCGGAGGAAAGAATGAAAAACTGTTTTTA.

This clonotype was detected ten times or more. The chain employs TRBV27 and TRBJ2-2, with D unclear. The V end lost 1 base, the J end lost 3 bases, and 3 bases lay between the germline ends. Germline V gene sequence: CDR1 MNHEY, CDR2 SMNVEV (reference sequence). This CDR3 comprises 13 residues. CDR3: CASSLFHTGELFF. CDR3 DNA sequence: TGTGCCAGCAGTTTATTTCACACCGGGGAGCTGTTTTTT.

This clonotype was found once. The gene calls are TRBV27 and TRBJ1-5; TRBD1 is a possible D gene (5 bases). CDR1 is MNHEY and CDR2 is SMNVEV in the germline V gene (reference sequence). The length of the CDR3 is 17 residues. V lost 5 bases to trimming and J lost 1 base, with 18 bases between them. Written as DNA, the CDR3 is TGTGCCAGCAGTCCACGTATCCGAGCAGGGAGCAATCAGCCCCAGCATTTT. This encodes CASSPRIRAGSNQPQHF.

This clonotype was seen a few times. J is TRBJ2-1 and V is TRBV23-1; D is unresolved. TRBV23-1 is recorded as an ORF, its role being uncertain. The CDR3 extends over 17 amino acids. V was pared by 4 bases and J by 2 bases, with 18 bases between. The CDR3 DNA reads TGCGCCAGCAGTCTCCCCCCATCGGAATGCACCTACAATGAGCAGTTCTTC. It encodes CASSLPPSECTYNEQFF.

There are many counts of this clonotype. The chain uses TRBV20-1 and TRBJ2-7; no reliable D call. Germline CDR1 and CDR2: DFQATT and SNEGSKA (reference sequence). This CDR3 has 14 residues. Trimming shortened V by 0 bases and J by 3 bases, and 12 bases separated the two germline ends. In DNA, the CDR3 is TGCAGTGCTAGAGATGGAAGTACTGTCTACGAGCAGTACTTC. It codes for CSARDGSTVYEQYF.

This clonotype came up many times. The chain has TRBV7-2 and TRBJ2-3; unclear D gene. The V end was cut by 1 base, the J end by 1 base, with 9 bases between. Germline V lookup: CDR1 SGHTA, CDR2 FQGNSA. This CDR3 contains 15 residues. CDR3 residues: CASSLVQSGTDTQYF. In DNA, the CDR3 is TGTGCCAGCAGCTTAGTTCAGTCCGGCACAGATACGCAGTATTTT. The variable domain in full, with the rest retrieved from reference TRBV7-2 and TRBJ2-3, is GAGVSQSPSNKVTEKGKDVELRCDPISGHTALYWYRQSLGQGLEFLIYFQGNSAPDKSGLPSDRFSAERTGGSVSTLTIQRTQQEDSAVYLCASSLVQSGTDTQYFGPGTRLTVL.

CDR3 nucleotides: TGTGCCAGCAGCACCGGGCCCGCGGGGTACAATGAGCAGTTCTTC. It specifies CASSTGPAGYNEQFF. The chain joins TRBV5-6 to TRBJ2-1; D might be TRBD2 (6 bases). V lost 4 bases to trimming and J lost 4 bases, with 15 bases between them. CDR3 size: 15 residues. Germline CDR1 reads SGHDT; CDR2 reads YYEEEE.